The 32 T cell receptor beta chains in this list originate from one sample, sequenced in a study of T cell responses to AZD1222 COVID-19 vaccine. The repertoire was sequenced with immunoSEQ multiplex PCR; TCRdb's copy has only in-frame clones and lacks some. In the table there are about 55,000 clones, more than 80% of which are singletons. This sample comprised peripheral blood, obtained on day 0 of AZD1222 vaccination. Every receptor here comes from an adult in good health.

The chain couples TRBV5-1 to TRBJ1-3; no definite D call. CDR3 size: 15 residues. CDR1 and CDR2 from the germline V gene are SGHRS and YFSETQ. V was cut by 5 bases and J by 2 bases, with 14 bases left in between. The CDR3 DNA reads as TGCGCCAGCAGTAGTGAGGGAATGGCTGGAAACACCATATATTTT. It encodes CASSSEGMAGNTIYF.

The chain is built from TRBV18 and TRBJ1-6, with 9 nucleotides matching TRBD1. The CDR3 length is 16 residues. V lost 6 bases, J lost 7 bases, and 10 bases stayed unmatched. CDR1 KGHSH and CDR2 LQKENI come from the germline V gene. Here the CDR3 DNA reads TGTGCCAGCTCGGCTCCGGGACAGGGTCCGAATTCACCCCTCCACTTT. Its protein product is CASSAPGQGPNSPLHF.

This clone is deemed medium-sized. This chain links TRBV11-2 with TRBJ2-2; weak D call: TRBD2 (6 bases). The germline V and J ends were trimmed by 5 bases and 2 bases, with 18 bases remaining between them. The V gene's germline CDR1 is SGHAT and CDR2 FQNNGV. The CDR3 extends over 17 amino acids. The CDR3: CASSNEVDGGNTGELFF. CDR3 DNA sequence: TGTGCCAGCAGCAACGAGGTCGACGGGGGAAACACCGGGGAGCTGTTTTTT. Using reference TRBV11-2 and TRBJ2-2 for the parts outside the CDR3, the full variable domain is EAGVAQSPRYKIIEKRQSVAFWCNPISGHATLYWYQQILGQGPKLLIQFQNNGVVDDSQLPKDRFSAERLKGVDSTLKIQPAKLEDSAVYLCASSNEVDGGNTGELFFGEGSRLTVL.

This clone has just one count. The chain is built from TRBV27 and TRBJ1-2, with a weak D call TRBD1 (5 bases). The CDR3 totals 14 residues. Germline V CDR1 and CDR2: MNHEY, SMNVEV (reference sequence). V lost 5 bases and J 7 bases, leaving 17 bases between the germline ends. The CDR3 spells CASSPWGGGAGYTF. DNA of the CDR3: TGTGCCAGCAGTCCTTGGGGGGGTGGGGCTGGCTACACCTTC.

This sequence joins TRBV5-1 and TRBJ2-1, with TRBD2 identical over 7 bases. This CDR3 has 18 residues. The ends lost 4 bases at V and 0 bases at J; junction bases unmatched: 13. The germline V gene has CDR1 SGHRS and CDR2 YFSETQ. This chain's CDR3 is CASSQQRSGVLSYNEQFF. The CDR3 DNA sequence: TGCGCCAGCAGCCAACAGAGAAGCGGGGTTCTCTCCTACAATGAGCAGTTCTTC.

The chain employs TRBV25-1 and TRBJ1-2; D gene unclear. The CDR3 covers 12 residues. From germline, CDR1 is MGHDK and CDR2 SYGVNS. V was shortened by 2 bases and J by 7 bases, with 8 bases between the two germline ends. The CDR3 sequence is CASSEQLFGYTF. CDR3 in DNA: TGTGCCAGCAGTGAACAGCTTTTTGGCTACACCTTC.

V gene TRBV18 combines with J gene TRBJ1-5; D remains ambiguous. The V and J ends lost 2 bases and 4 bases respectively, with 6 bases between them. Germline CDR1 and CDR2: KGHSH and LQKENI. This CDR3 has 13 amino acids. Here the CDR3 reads CASSPGENQPQHF. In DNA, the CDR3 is TGTGCCAGCTCACCAGGGGAGAATCAGCCCCAGCATTTT.

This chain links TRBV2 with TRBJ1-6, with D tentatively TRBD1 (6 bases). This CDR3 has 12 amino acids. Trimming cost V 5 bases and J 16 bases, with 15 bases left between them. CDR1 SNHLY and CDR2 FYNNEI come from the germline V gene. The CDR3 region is CASSSPQGSLHF. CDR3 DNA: TGTGCCAGCAGTTCACCACAGGGTTCGCTCCACTTT.

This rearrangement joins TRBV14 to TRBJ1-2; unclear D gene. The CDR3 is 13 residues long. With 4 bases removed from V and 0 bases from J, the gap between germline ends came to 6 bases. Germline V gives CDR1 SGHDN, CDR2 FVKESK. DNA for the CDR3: TGTGCCAGCAGCCCCGGGACTAACTATGGCTACACCTTC. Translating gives CASSPGTNYGYTF.

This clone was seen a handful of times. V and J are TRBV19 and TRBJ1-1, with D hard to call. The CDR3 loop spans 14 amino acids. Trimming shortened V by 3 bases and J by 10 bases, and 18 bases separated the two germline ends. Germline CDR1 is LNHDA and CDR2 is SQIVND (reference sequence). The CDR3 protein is CASSIGPPVSGAFF. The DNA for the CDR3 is TGTGCCAGTAGTATCGGACCCCCGGTTTCGGGAGCTTTCTTT.

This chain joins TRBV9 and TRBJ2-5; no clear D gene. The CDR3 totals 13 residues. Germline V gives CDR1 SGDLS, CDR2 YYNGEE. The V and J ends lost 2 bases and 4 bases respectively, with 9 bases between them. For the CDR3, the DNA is TGTGCCAGCAGCGTGTCTATTAGAGAGACCCAGTACTTC. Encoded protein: CASSVSIRETQYF.

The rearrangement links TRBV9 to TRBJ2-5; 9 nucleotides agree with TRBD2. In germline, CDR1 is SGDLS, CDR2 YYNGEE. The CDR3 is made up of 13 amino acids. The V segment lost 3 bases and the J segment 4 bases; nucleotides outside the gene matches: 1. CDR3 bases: TGTGCCAGCAGCGGTAGCGGGAGAGAGACCCAGTACTTC. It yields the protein CASSGSGRETQYF.

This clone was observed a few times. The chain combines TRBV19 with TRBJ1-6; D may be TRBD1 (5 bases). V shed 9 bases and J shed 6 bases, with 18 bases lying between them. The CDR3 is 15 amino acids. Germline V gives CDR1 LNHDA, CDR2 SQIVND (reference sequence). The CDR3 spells CASRDSKPPNSPLHF. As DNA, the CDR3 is TGTGCCAGCCGGGACTCTAAACCCCCTAATTCACCCCTCCACTTT. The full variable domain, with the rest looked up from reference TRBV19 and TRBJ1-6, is DGGITQSPKYLFRKEGQNVTLSCEQNLNHDAMYWYRQDPGQGLRLIYYSQIVNDFQKGDIAEGYSVSREKKESFPLTVTSAQKNPTAFYLCASRDSKPPNSPLHFGNGTRLTVT.

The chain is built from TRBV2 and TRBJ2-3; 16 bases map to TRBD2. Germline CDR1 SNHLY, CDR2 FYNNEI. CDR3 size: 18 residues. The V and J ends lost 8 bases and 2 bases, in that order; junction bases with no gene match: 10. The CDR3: CASGYSGTSGRATDTQYF. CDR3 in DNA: TGTGCCAGCGGGTATTCTGGGACTAGCGGGAGGGCCACAGATACGCAGTATTTT.

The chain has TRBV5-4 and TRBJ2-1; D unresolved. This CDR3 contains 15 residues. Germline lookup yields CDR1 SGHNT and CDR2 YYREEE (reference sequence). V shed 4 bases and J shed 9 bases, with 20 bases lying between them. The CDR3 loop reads CASSPPAPGRAEQFF. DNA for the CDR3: TGTGCCAGCAGCCCCCCAGCGCCAGGCCGTGCTGAGCAGTTCTTC. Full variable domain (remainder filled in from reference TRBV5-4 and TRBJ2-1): ETGVTQSPTHLIKTRGQQVTLRCSSQSGHNTVSWYQQALGQGPQFIFQYYREEENGRGNFPPRFSGLQFPNYSSELNVNALELDDSALYLCASSPPAPGRAEQFFGPGTRLTVL.

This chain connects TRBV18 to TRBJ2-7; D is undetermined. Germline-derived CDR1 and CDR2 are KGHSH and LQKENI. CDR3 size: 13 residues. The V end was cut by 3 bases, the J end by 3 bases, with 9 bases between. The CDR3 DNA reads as TGTGCCAGCTCACCTGCAGAGAACTACGAGCAGTACTTC. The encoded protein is CASSPAENYEQYF. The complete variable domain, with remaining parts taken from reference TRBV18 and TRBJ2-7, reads NAGVMQNPRHLVRRRGQEARLRCSPMKGHSHVYWYRQLPEEGLKFMVYLQKENIIDESGMPKERFSAEFPKEGPSILRIQQVVRGDSAAYFCASSPAENYEQYFGPGTRLTVT.

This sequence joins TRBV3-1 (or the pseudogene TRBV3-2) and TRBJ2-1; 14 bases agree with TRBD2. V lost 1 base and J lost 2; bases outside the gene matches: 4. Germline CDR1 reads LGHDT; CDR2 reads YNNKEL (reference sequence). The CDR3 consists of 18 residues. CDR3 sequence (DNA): TGTGCCAGCAGCCAAGGGCTGACTAGCGGGAGGGCCTACAATGAGCAGTTCTTC. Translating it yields CASSQGLTSGRAYNEQFF.

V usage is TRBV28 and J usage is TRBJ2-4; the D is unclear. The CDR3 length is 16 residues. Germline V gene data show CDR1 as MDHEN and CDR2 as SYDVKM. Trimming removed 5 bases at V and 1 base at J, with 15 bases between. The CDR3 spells CASSLALPGAKNIQYF. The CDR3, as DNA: TGTGCCAGCAGTCTGGCCCTCCCCGGGGCCAAAAACATTCAGTACTTC.

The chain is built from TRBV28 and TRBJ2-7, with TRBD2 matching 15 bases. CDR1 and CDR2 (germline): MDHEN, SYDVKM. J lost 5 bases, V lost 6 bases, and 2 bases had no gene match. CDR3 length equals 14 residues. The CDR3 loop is CASRGTSGRHEQYF. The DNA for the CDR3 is TGTGCCAGCAGGGGGACTAGCGGGAGGCACGAGCAGTACTTC.

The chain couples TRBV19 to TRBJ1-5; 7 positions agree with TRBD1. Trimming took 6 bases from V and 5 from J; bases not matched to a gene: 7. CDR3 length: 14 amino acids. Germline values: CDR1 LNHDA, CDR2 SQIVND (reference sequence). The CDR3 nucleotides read TGTGCCAGTAGGCGACAGGGTAGGGATCAGCCCCAGCATTTT. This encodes CASRRQGRDQPQHF.

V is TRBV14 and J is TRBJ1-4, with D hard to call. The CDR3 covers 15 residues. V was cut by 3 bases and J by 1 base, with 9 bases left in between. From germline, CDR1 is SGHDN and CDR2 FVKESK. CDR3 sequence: CASSHPRGTNEKLFF. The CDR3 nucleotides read TGTGCCAGCAGCCATCCCCGGGGAACTAATGAAAAACTGTTTTTT. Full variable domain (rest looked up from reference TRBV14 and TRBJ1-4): EAGVTQFPSHSVIEKGQTVTLRCDPISGHDNLYWYRRVMGKEIKFLLHFVKESKQDESGMPNNRFLAERTGGTYSTLKVQPAELEDSGVYFCASSHPRGTNEKLFFGSGTQLSVL.

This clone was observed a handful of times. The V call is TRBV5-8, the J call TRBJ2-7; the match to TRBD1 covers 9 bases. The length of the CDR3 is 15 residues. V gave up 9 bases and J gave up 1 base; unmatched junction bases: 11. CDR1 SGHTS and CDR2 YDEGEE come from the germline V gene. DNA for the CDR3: TGTGCCACCGGGACAGGGAGCCCCAGATCCTACGAGCAGTACTTC. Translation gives CATGTGSPRSYEQYF.

As DNA, the CDR3 is TGTGCCAGCAGTTTGATCGGACAGCCCTATGGCTACACCTTC. Its translation: CASSLIGQPYGYTF. The V call is TRBV28, the J call TRBJ1-2; weak D call: TRBD1 (6 bases). Germline V CDR1 and CDR2: MDHEN, SYDVKM. Trimming shortened V by 3 bases and J by 4 bases, and 12 bases separated the two germline ends. The CDR3 sequence is 14 residues long.

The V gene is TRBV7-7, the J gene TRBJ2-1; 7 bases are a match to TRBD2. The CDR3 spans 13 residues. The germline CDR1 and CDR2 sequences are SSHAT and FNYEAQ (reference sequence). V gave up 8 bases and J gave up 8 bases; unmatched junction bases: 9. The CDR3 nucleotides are TGTGCCAGCGAGACGGGAGGATCGCATGAGCAGTTCTTC. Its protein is CASETGGSHEQFF. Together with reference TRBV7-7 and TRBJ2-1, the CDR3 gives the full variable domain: GAGVSQSPRYKVTKRGQDVTLRCDPISSHATLYWYQQALGQGPEFLTYFNYEAQPDKSGLPSDRFSAERPEGSISTLTIQRTEQRDSAMYRCASETGGSHEQFFGPGTRLTVL.

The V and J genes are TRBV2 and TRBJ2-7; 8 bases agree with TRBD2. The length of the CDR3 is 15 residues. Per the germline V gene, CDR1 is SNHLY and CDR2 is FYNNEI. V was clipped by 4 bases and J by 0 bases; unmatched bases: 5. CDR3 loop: CASSAPGGFSYEQYF. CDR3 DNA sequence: TGTGCCAGCAGTGCACCGGGAGGGTTCTCCTACGAGCAGTACTTC.

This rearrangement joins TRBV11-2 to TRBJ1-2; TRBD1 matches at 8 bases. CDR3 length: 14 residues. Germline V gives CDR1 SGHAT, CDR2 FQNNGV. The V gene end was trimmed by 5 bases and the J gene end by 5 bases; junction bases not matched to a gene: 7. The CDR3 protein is CASSPTQGGYGYTF. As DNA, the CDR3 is TGTGCCAGCAGCCCCACACAGGGGGGGTATGGCTACACCTTC.

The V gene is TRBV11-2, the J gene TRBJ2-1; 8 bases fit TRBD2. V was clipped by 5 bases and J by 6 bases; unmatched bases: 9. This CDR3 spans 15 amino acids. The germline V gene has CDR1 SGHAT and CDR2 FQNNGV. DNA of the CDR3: TGTGCCAGCAGCCGGAGCGGGAGAGCATTCAATGAGCAGTTCTTC. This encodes CASSRSGRAFNEQFF.

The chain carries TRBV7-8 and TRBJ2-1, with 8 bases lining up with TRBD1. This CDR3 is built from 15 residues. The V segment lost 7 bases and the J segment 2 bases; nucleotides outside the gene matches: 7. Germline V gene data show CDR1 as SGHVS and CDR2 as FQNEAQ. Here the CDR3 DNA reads TGTGCCAGCACCGAGAGACAGGGGCCCTACAATGAGCAGTTCTTC. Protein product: CASTERQGPYNEQFF.

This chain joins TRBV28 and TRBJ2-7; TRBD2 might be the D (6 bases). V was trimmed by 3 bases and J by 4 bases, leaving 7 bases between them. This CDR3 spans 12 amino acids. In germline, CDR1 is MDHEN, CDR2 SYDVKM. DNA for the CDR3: TGTGCCAGCAGTTTGACTAGATACGAGCAGTACTTC. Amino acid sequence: CASSLTRYEQYF.

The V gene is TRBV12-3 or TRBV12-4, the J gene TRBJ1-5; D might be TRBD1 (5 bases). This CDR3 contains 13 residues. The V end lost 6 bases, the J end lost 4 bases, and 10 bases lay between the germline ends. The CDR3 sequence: CASRGGVNQPQHF. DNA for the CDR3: TGTGCCAGCAGGGGGGGGGTAAATCAGCCCCAGCATTTT.

For the CDR3, the DNA is TGTGCCAGTAGAATTGGGGGGACTAGCGGCTACAATGAGCAGTTCTTC. It encodes CASRIGGTSGYNEQFF. V and J are TRBV19 and TRBJ2-1; TRBD2 agrees at 11 bases. This CDR3 has 16 amino acids. V lost 6 bases and J lost 3; bases outside the gene matches: 7. Germline V gene lookup returns CDR1 LNHDA and CDR2 SQIVND (reference sequence).

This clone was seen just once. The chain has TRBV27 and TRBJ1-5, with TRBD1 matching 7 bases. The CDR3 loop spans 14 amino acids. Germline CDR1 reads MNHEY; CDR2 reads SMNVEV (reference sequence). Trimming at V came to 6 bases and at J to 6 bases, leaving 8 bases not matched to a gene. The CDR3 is CASSPTGLLQPQHF. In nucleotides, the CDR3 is TGTGCCAGCAGCCCGACAGGGCTTCTTCAGCCCCAGCATTTT.